This paragraph covers one T cell receptor beta chain sequence. Antigen specificity is unknown. The CDR3 is 16 residues long. J was trimmed by 2 bases and V by 5 bases; bases with no gene match: 8. Germline loops: CDR1 SGHTA, CDR2 FQGNSA. These data are taken from a study of cytomegalovirus exposure and HLA in healthy donors. As for the study in general: The 95 to 150 validation repertoires used the same platform as the roughly 670 first-cohort repertoires, a later analysis reported.

Study outcomes and limitations: First-cohort TCR clusters were later found to tend to co-occur in the 120 validation repertoires.

The data were produced by immunoSEQ multiplex PCR, yet TCRdb's version contains in-frame clones alone and is incomplete. The sample lists 250,000 to 350,000 clones; 75% to 90% were seen once. The sample comprised PBMCs. The chain couples TRBV7-2 to TRBJ2-3; 9 bases line up with TRBD2. The receptor comes from a woman aged 18-30 years in good health and CMV-seronegative. CDR3 nucleotide sequence: TGTGCCAGCAGCCCTCCTAGCGGGGTCCCCACAGATACGCAGTATTTT. It codes for CASSPPSGVPTDTQYF.